One sample yielded the 3 T cell receptor beta chains listed below, sequenced in a study of blood T cell repertoires in COVID-19. The assay was immunoSEQ multiplex PCR, and TCRdb's table has in-frame clones only and misses some. Altogether fewer than 250,000 clones are present, about 91% being singletons, with the ten largest covering 1% to 1.5%. The sequenced material came from peripheral blood. Every receptor here comes from a man aged 25-45 years with acute or convalescent COVID-19.

The chain joins TRBV6-6 to TRBJ2-7; D not resolved. The CDR3 consists of 12 residues. Germline V gives CDR1 MNHNY, CDR2 SVGAGI (reference sequence). The V end lost 8 bases, the J end lost 4 bases, and 12 bases lay between the germline ends. CDR3 protein: CASRTQIYEQYF. CDR3 DNA: TGTGCCAGCCGTACACAGATTTACGAGCAGTACTTC.

The chain is built from TRBV15 and TRBJ2-3; D may be TRBD1 (6 bases). The V gene's germline CDR1 is LNHNV and CDR2 YYDKDF (reference sequence). The CDR3 sequence is 14 residues long. V lost 3 bases and J 0 bases, leaving 7 bases between the germline ends. DNA of the CDR3: TGTGCCACCAGCAGGGGGGCCAGCACAGATACGCAGTATTTT. Protein sequence: CATSRGASTDTQYF.

The chain combines TRBV9 with TRBJ2-5; possibly TRBD2 for D (5 bases). Trimming shortened V by 0 bases and J by 5 bases, and 14 bases separated the two germline ends. Germline V gene lookup returns CDR1 SGDLS and CDR2 YYNGEE. The CDR3 spans 15 residues. The CDR3 region has the DNA TGTGCCAGCAGCGTAGCCACCCAGCGAGGGGAGACCCAGTACTTC. Its translation is CASSVATQRGETQYF.